This T cell receptor (beta chain) comes out of a study of blood T cell repertoires in COVID-19. The germline V gene encodes CDR1 LNHDA and CDR2 SQIVND (reference sequence). V lost 8 bases and J 8 bases, leaving 16 bases between the germline ends. CDR3 length equals 14 residues. Measured with immunoSEQ multiplex PCR; TCRdb has only the in-frame clones, and not every one. The sample includes some 120,000 clones, 65% to 85% seen only once; the top ten take 5.5% to 6%. The chain recombines TRBV19 with TRBJ1-6; D call uncertain. Input material: peripheral blood. The TCR was taken from a man older than 75 with active or convalescent COVID-19. CDR3: CASSAAVSDSPLHF. For the CDR3, the DNA is TGTGCCAGTTCGGCGGCTGTAAGTGATTCACCCCTCCACTTT.